A single TCR beta chain is shown here with its context. Its antigen is undetermined. This CDR3 contains 14 residues. J lost 1 base, V lost 4 bases, and 2 bases had no gene match. The V gene's germline CDR1 is LGHNA and CDR2 YNFKEQ. These data belong to a study of T cell responses to AZD1222 COVID-19 vaccine. The study, taken as a whole, reports: There were mostly white British donors and more females than males, and clonal diversity was possibly underestimated.

The data were produced by immunoSEQ multiplex PCR, yet TCRdb's version contains in-frame clones alone and is incomplete. The sample shows fewer than 110,000 clones, 87% of them seen only once. Here the sequenced sample was peripheral blood, taken on day 0 of AZD1222 vaccination. This sequence originates from an adult in good health. The chain combines TRBV4-2 with TRBJ1-1, with 8 bases lining up with TRBD1. CDR3 in DNA: TGTGCCAGCAGCCCGGGACAGGCGAACACTGAAGCTTTCTTT. It specifies CASSPGQANTEAFF.